This T cell receptor beta chain emerged from a study of blood T cell repertoires in COVID-19 (dated by TCRdb to the early 2020s). Turning to the overall study: Collaborator samples came from the United States, Italy and Spain and covered acute and convalescent phases of COVID-19. The prospective study material was composed of cDNA or gDNA derived from T cells, B-cell-depleted T cells, or PBMCs. Deeply sampled blood TCRbeta repertoires from subjects exposed to, actively infected with, or recovered from COVID-19 were included in the dataset. The sample metadata nearly always contained a de-identified subject ID, COVID-19 status, age in years and sex. A freely available public database, intended as a resource for researchers studying the immune response to SARS-CoV-2, is where the repertoires were released. HLA class I and class II types, where available, came from metadata supplied by the sample provider rather than from assay-based typing. The samples were drawn from two sources: the first 160 participants of the ongoing ImmuneRACE study, and 950 to 1,500 subjects contributed by 6 global collaborators. The full study reports these points: The quantity of clinical and demographic metadata differed by source and by participant and was supplied without curation.

Taken from cysteine to phenylalanine, the CDR3 has 18 residues. This entry keeps only the CDR3 DNA: 54 bases, framed from base 1. The germline V and J ends show losses of 0 bases and 6 bases respectively, and no gene match explains 9 bases of the junction. Looking up the germline V gene yields CDR1 SGHDN and CDR2 FVKESK. TCRbeta CDR3 regions were amplified from genomic DNA using the immunoSEQ Assay, a bias-controlled multiplex PCR. From the authors' description of their analysis: Nucleated cell counts per sample were estimated from amplification of reference gene primers within the assay. Sequence reads were collapsed and filtered to measure the absolute abundance of every unique TCRbeta CDR3 rearrangement. For each sample, productive Simpson clonality was calculated as the square root of Simpson's diversity index across productive rearrangements. TCRdb holds this immuneACCESS table with in-frame rearrangements only. Some clones are missing; in checked studies, unresolved V genes explain under half, and the rest has no known cause. From that table come the V and J calls and clone size; the DNA was used to work out D and trimming. Counted in this sample were around 220,000 clones; around nine tenths of them appeared once. The ten largest clonotypes hold 1.9% of the sample.

Comments on this clone: What antigen it recognizes has not been identified. Base qualities are not recorded, but no much larger clone differs from it by a single base.

In the prospective study, participants were about 18 to 95 years old, resided in approximately 25 geographic areas of the United States, and were enrolled through a virtual design. In the prospective study, cohorts were assigned on the basis of participant-reported clinical history obtained from a screening survey and a study questionnaire. For ImmuneRACE Cohort 3, a participant was defined as recovered based on two consecutive negative NP/OP PCR tests, clearance by a healthcare professional, or resolution of symptoms. In the prospective study, mobile phlebotomists collected whole blood, serum and a nasopharyngeal or oropharyngeal swab from each participant. Participants in the prospective study had the option to provide additional blood draws and questionnaires over an approximately 2-month period. Before DNA extraction, blood samples from the prospective study were shipped at room temperature or frozen.

This clonotype was obtained from a woman aged 18 to 35 who had recovered from COVID-19. Sequenced material: PBMCs or T cells enriched from blood (not recorded which). The V and J segments used are TRBV14 and TRBJ2-1; 12 central nucleotides agree with TRBD2. At the DNA level, the sequence is TGTGCCAGCAGCCAAGATTGGGCTAGCGGGAGGGCCCCCAATGAGCAGTTCTTC. Its protein reads: CASSQDWASGRAPNEQFF.